The sample holds a few counts of the clone carrying this TCR beta chain. Trimming at V came to 2 bases and at J to 6 bases, leaving 8 bases not matched to a gene. CDR3 length: 15 residues. Germline lookup yields CDR1 MDHEN and CDR2 SYDVKM. The data are from a study of early T cells in non-severe SARS-CoV-2 infection. Study details: Unsorted whole blood bulk RNA was sequenced, with unpaired chains.

Individually, cDNA molecules had unique molecular identifiers attached to them. TCRdb used MiXCR to reprocess the 5' RACE reads, holding one entry per CDR3 protein. Altogether roughly 55,000 distinct CDR3 sequences are present, about 15% being singletons, with the ten largest covering 8% to 10%. The TCR originated in an adult who was a healthcare worker with PCR-confirmed SARS-CoV-2 infection or an uninfected control (not recorded which). The chain uses TRBV28 and TRBJ2-7; 9 bases align to TRBD2. The source material was whole blood, sampled at baseline. In DNA form, the CDR3 reads TGTGCCAGCAGTTTAGGCTCTAGCGGGAAATTCGAGCAGTACTTC. Translation: CASSLGSSGKFEQYF.